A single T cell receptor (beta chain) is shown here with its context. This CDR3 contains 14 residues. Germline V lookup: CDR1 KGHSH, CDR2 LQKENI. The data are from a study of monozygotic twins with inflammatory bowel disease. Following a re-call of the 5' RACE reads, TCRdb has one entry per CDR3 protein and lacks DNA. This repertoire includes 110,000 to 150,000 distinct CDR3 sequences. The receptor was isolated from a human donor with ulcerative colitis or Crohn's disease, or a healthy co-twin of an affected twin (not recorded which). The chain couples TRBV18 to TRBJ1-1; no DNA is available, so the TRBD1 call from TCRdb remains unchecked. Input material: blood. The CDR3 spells CASSPYQGYTEAFF.